This TCR beta chain came from a study of glioma-infiltrating T cells (dated by TCRdb to the mid-2010s). With respect to the entire study: TCR alpha- and beta-chain repertoires were sequenced from glioma tissue, non-neoplastic brain tissue and matched peripheral blood mononuclear cells. The paired cohort was made up of three low-grade glioma patients, eight or nine primary glioblastoma patients and three non-glioma patients who contributed non-neoplastic brain tissue. To measure divergence between tissue and blood T-cell populations, each tissue-infiltrating repertoire was compared with the peripheral blood repertoire of the same patient.

The junction shows trimming of 5 bases on V and 3 bases on J, plus 11 bases between the germline ends. CDR1 and CDR2, per the germline V gene (reference sequence), are SEHNR and FQNEAQ. The CDR3 goes from the cysteine to the valine over 13 residues. The DNA shown is the 39-base CDR3, in frame from base 1. The iRepertoire nested amplicon-rescue multiplex PCR (arm-PCR) platform was used to amplify TCR alpha and beta CDR3 regions from RNA. One-step reverse transcription and amplification used roughly 95-450 ng of tissue mRNA or PBMC total RNA as input. Following bead purification, Illumina adapters were added by a secondary multiplex PCR, and libraries between 200 and 400 bp were gel-purified. Internal 6-nucleotide barcodes were carried by the libraries and were used for demultiplexing. Sequencing of the libraries was done on an Illumina MiSeq using 2x220 or 2x250 nucleotide paired-end reads. The paper's processing steps were these. FLASH 1.2.11 was used to merge paired reads, and BWA-MEM then aligned the reads to the GRCh37 human genome before TRA and TRB reads were extracted. An IMGT-derived reference of cassette sequences and CDR3 motifs, with pseudogenes included, was used for V and J assignment. Three-frame translation of reads was performed, and productive CDR3s were defined as those with a C...FGXG motif and no stop codons. Clonotypes were defined as unique combinations of V-J cassette pair and CDR3 amino acid sequence. Reads were filtered by Hamming distance, with the threshold set by the sequence error rate of each sample in mapped regions. TCRdb trimmed the raw reads at Q25, called clones with MiXCR and kept productive beta chains. Rows merge per CDR3 protein into single entries with the most common DNA and genes. The V and J calls here are based on TCRdb, not the publication. The sample has under 150,000 distinct CDR3 sequences on record, more than 20% of them singletons. The top ten clonotypes cover about a quarter of the sample.

In the case of this clonotype: This clone's antigen is unknown. Base qualities are not recorded, but no much larger clone differs from it by a single base.

What the work shows at the level of the full study, not this receptor alone: Group comparisons rested on small numbers: three non-neoplastic, three low-grade glioma and seven or eight glioblastoma patients. Only a very small number of CDR3 sequences turned up in both tissue and blood, a result put down to high CDR3 diversity combined with limited sampling. VJ-independent divergence between tissue and blood was found to be below expectation in non-neoplastic patients but above expectation in all gliomas, particularly low-grade gliomas.

The sequence derives from a human donor with low-grade glioma or glioblastoma, undergoing nonglioma brain surgery, or in good health (not recorded which). This chain is built from TRBV7-9 and TRBJ2-7, with no D gene named confidently. The sequencing input was glioma tissue, nonneoplastic brain tissue, or PBMCs (not recorded which). The bases read TGTGCCAGCAGCCCTGGCCAACTCTACGAGCAGTACGTC. This is translated as CASSPGQLYEQYV.